This T cell receptor beta chain comes out of a study of CD8+ T cells in alopecia areata. About the research overall: The SALT score measured affected scalp surface percentage in treated patients.

On this clone: Its antigen is still unknown.

Sequencing templates came from extracted RNA that was reverse transcribed into cDNA. Method: immunoSEQ multiplex PCR; TCRdb's copy keeps in-frame clones and lacks some. Of about 200,000 clones detected, around 56% appear once; the ten largest clones hold approximately 3.3%. Whole-study results and caveats: Lesional scalp, especially alopecia totalis/universalis, showed higher clonality than normal scalp.

Regarding treatment: oral pan-JAK inhibitor, 5-10 mg twice daily. The authors sorted CD4+ and CD8+ T cells from PBMCs. Germline V gives CDR1 MDHEN, CDR2 SYDVKM. The ends lost 6 bases at V and 3 bases at J; junction bases unmatched: 7. The CDR3 sequence is 14 residues long. This sequence originates from a human donor with alopecia areata. Sequenced here: CD4+ T cells sorted from blood, sampled at week 4, from a patient treated with tofacitinib. The V call is TRBV28, the J call TRBJ2-5; TRBD1 agrees at 7 bases. The CDR3: CASSLPGTEETQYF. The CDR3 DNA reads as TGTGCCAGCAGCCTACCCGGGACAGAAGAGACCCAGTACTTC.